The source of this T cell receptor (beta chain) is a study of cytomegalovirus exposure and HLA in healthy donors. Primers for the PCR totalled 60 Vbeta and 13 Jbeta. Measured with immunoSEQ multiplex PCR; TCRdb has only the in-frame clones, and not every one. Of some 110,000 clones in the sample, over 65% were seen once. This clone was recorded only once. Its antigen is unidentified. Study conclusions and caveats: Presence/absence analyses took donor sequencing depth as roughly uniform.

Sequencing was carried out using PBMCs. The sequence was collected from a man between 40 and 49 years old in good health and CMV-seropositive.

CDR3 DNA: TGTGCCAGCAGCTTAGATGGAAGGGGGCGAAGCGAGCAGTACTTC. Translation gives CASSLDGRGRSEQYF. V is TRBV11-2 and J is TRBJ2-7; 7 bases agree with TRBD1. There are 15 residues in the CDR3. Per the germline V gene, CDR1 is SGHAT and CDR2 is FQNNGV. Germline trimming cut 0 bases from V and 6 bases from J; bases unmatched to any gene: 8.